This TCR beta chain was sequenced in a study of blood T cell repertoires in COVID-19. For the study at large: Samples of COVID-19 (acute and convalescent) were obtained from the United States, Italy and Spain. In each case, the material was cDNA or gDNA derived from T cells, B-cell-depleted T cells, or PBMCs.

The trim removed 9 bases at V and 8 bases at J, leaving 9 bases unmatched. CDR3 length: 14 amino acids. Germline-derived CDR1 and CDR2 are MDHEN and SYDVKM. The protocol was immunoSEQ multiplex PCR, while the TCRdb copy is restricted to in-frame clones and leaves out a portion. The sample has some 150,000 clones, roughly 89% seen once. Material: peripheral blood. This TCR was sampled from a woman aged 45-60 years with active or convalescent COVID-19. The chain couples TRBV28 to TRBJ1-4, with 10 nucleotides matching TRBD1. Here the CDR3 reads CASFRTGGGEKLFF. DNA for the CDR3: TGTGCCAGTTTCCGGACAGGGGGAGGAGAAAAACTGTTTTTT.